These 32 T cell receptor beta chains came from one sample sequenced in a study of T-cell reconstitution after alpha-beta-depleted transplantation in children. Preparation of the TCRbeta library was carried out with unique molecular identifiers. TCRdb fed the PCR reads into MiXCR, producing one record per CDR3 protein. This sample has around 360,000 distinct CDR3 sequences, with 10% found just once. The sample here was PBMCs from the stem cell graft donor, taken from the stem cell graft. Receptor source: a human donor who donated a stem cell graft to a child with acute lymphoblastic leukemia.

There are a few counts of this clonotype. CDR3 amino acids: CASSDRGISYEQYF. CDR3 DNA sequence: TGTGCCAGCAGTGACAGGGGTATCTCCTACGAGCAGTACTTC. The chain is built from TRBV12-3 or TRBV12-4 and TRBJ2-7; 8 bases match TRBD1. Losses at the gene ends were 5 bases for V and 0 bases for J; bases not matched to a gene: 3. The CDR3 consists of 14 residues.

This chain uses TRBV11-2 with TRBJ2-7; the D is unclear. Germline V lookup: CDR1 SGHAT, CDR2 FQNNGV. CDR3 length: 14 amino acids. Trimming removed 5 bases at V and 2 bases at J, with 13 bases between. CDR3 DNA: TGTGCCAGCAGCCCCTCGGGTGGACCCTACGAGCAGTACTTC. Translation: CASSPSGGPYEQYF.

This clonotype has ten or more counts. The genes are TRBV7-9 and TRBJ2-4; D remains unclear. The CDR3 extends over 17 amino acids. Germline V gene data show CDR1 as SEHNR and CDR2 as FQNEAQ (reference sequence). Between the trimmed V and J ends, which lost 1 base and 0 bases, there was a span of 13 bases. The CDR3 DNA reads TGTGCCAGCAGCTTAGTCCCATTGATTGAAGCCAAAAACATTCAGTACTTC. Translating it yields CASSLVPLIEAKNIQYF. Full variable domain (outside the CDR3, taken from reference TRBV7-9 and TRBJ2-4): DTGVSQNPRHKITKRGQNVTFRCDPISEHNRLYWYRQTLGQGPEFLTYFQNEAQLEKSRLLSDRFSAERPKGSFSTLEIQRTEQGDSAMYLCASSLVPLIEAKNIQYFGAGTRLSVL.

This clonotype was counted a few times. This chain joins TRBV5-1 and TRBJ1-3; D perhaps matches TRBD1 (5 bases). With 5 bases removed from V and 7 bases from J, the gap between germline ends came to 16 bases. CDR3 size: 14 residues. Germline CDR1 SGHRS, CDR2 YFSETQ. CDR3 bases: TGCGCCAGCAGACGATCGGCCGGGACTAACACCATATATTTT. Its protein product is CASRRSAGTNTIYF. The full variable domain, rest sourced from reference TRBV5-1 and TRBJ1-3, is KAGVTQTPRYLIKTRGQQVTLSCSPISGHRSVSWYQQTPGQGLQFLFEYFSETQRNKGNFPGRFSGRQFSNSRSEMNVSTLELGDSALYLCASRRSAGTNTIYFGEGSWLTVV.

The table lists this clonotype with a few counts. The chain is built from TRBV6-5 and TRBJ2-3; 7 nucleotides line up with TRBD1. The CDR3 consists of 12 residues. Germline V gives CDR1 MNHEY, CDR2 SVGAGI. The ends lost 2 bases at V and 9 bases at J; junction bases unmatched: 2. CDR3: CASSYLGGTQYF. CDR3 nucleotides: TGTGCCAGCAGTTACCTAGGGGGCACGCAGTATTTT.

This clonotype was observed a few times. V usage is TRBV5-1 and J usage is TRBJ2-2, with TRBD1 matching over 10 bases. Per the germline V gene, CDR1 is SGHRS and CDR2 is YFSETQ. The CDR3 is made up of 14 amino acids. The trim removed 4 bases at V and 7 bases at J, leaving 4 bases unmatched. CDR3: CASSTGQGDGELFF. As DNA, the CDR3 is TGCGCCAGCAGCACCGGACAGGGGGACGGGGAGCTGTTTTTT.

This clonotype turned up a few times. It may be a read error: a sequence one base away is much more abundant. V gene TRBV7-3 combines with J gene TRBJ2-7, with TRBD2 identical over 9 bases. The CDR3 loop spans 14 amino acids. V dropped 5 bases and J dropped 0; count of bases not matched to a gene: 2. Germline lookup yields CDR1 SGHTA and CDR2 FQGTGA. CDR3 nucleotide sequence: TGTGCCAGCAGCCATAGCGGGAGCTCCTACGAGCAGTACTTC. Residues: CASSHSGSSYEQYF.

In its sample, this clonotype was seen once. The CDR3 coding sequence is TGTGCCAGCATCTCCCAGATAGGGCTATCGGTCGGTGAGAATGAGCAGTTCTTC. It encodes CASISQIGLSVGENEQFF. The chain has TRBV11-2 and TRBJ2-1; D gene ambiguous. This CDR3 spans 18 amino acids. Germline V gene data show CDR1 as SGHAT and CDR2 as FQNNGV. Trimming shortened V by 7 bases and J by 7 bases, and 29 bases separated the two germline ends.

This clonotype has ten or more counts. The CDR3: CASSEARGTVTYEQYF. The CDR3 DNA reads TGTGCCAGCAGTGAAGCCAGAGGGACAGTTACCTACGAGCAGTACTTC. J is TRBJ2-7 and V is TRBV2; TRBD1 aligns across 7 bases. The CDR3 length is 16 residues. The junction had 7 bases not matched to a gene; V was cut back by 0 bases and J by 2 bases. Looked up from germline, CDR1 is SNHLY and CDR2 is FYNNEI.

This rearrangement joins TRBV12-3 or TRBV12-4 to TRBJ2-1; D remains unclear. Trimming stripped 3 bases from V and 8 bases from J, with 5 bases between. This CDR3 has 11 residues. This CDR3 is CASSFIDEQFF. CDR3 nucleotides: TGTGCCAGCAGTTTCATAGATGAGCAGTTCTTC.

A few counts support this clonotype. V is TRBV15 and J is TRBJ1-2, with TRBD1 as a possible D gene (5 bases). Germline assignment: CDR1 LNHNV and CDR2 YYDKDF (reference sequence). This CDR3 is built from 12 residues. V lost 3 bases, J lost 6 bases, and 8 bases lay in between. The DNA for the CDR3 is TGTGCCACCAGCAGCCAGGGAGATGGCTACACCTTC. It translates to CATSSQGDGYTF.

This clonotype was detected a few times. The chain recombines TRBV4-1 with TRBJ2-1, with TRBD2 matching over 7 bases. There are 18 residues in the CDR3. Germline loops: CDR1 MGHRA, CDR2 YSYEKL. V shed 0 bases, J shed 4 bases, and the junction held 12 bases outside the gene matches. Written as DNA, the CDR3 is TGCGCCAGCAGCCAAGAAAGGGTAGGGCCTAGCGGATACAATGAGCAGTTCTTC. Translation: CASSQERVGPSGYNEQFF.

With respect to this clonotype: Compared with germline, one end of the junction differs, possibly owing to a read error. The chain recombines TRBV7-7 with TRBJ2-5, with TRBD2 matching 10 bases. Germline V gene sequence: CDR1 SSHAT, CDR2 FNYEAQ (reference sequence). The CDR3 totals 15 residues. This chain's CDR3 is CASSLTSGIGETQYF. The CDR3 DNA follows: TGTGCTAGCAGCTTAACTAGCGGGATCGGGGAGACCCAGTACTTC. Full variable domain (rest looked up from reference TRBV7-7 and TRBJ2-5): GAGVSQSPRYKVTKRGQDVTLRCDPISSHATLYWYQQALGQGPEFLTYFNYEAQPDKSGLPSDRFSAERPEGSISTLTIQRTEQRDSAMYRCASSLTSGIGETQYFGPGTRLLVL.

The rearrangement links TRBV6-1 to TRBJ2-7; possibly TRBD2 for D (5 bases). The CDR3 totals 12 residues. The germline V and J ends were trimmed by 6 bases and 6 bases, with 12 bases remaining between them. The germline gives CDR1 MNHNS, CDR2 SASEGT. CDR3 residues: CASRGVGGEQYF. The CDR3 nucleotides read TGTGCCAGCAGGGGAGTCGGAGGCGAGCAGTACTTC.

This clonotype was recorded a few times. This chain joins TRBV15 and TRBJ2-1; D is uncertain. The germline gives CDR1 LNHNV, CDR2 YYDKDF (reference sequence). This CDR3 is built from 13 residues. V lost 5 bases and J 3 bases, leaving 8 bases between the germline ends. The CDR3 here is CATSLSGYNEQFF. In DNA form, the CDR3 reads TGTGCCACCAGCCTATCGGGCTACAATGAGCAGTTCTTC.

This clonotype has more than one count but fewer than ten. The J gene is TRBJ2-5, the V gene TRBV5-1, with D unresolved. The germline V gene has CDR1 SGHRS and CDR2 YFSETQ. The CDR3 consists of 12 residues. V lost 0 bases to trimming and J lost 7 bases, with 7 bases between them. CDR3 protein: CASSLDLTTQYF. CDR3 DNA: TGCGCCAGCAGCTTGGATTTAACGACCCAGTACTTC.

Written as DNA, the CDR3 is TGCAGTGCTACACCTAGCGGGATAAACACCGGGGAGCTGTTTTTT. Translation gives CSATPSGINTGELFF. This rearrangement joins TRBV20-1 to TRBJ2-2; 9 bases line up with TRBD2. The ends lost 4 bases at V and 2 bases at J; junction bases unmatched: 5. CDR3 length: 15 amino acids. CDR1 and CDR2 (germline): DFQATT, SNEGSKA (reference sequence).

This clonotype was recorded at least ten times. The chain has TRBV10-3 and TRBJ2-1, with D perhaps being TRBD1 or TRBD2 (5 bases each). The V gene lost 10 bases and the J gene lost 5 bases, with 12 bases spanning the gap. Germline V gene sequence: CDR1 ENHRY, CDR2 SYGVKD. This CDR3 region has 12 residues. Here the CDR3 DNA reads TGTGCCAGCACCGGGACCCACAATGAGCAGTTCTTC. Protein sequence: CASTGTHNEQFF.

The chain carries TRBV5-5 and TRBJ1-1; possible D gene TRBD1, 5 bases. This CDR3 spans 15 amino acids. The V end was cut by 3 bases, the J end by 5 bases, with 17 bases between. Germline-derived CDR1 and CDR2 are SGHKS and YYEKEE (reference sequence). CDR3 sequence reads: CASSYPRGVETEAFF. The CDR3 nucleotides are TGTGCCAGCAGCTATCCCCGGGGGGTCGAGACTGAAGCTTTCTTT.

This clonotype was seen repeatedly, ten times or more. DNA for the CDR3: TGCAGTGCTAGAGATTGGCGGGAGTATTTGGGGAACAATGAGCAGTTCTTC. Translated, it gives CSARDWREYLGNNEQFF. The chain recombines TRBV20-1 with TRBJ2-1, with 7 bases that match TRBD2. Germline values: CDR1 DFQATT, CDR2 SNEGSKA (reference sequence). With 0 bases clipped from V and 5 bases from J, the junction kept 13 bases outside the gene matches. The length of the CDR3 is 17 residues.

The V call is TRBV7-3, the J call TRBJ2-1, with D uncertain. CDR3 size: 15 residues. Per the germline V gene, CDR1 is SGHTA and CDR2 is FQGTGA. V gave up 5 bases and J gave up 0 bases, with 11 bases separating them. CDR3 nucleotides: TGTGCCAGCAGCCTACGACCAAACTCCTACAATGAGCAGTTCTTC. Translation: CASSLRPNSYNEQFF. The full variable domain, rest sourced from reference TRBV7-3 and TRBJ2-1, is GAGVSQTPSNKVTEKGKYVELRCDPISGHTALYWYRQSLGQGPEFLIYFQGTGAADDSGLPNDRFFAVRPEGSVSTLKIQRTERGDSAVYLCASSLRPNSYNEQFFGPGTRLTVL.

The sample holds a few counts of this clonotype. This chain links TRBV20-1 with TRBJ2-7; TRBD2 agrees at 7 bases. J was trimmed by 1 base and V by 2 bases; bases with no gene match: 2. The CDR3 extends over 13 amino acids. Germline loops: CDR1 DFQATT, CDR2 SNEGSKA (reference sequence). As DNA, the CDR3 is TGCAGTGCTAGACCTAGCGGATCCTACGAGCAGTACTTC. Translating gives CSARPSGSYEQYF.

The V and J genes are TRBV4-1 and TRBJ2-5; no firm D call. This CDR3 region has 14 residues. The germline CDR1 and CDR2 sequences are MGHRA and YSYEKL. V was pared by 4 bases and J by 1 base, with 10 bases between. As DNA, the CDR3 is TGCGCCAGCAGCCGACTGCAATTCCAAGAGACCCAGTACTTC. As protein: CASSRLQFQETQYF.

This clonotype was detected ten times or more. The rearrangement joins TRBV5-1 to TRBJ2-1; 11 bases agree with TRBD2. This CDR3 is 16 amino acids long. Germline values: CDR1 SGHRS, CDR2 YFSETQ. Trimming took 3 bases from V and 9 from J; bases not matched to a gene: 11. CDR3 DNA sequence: TGCGCCAGCAGCTCGATAGCGGGAGGGCCGAAGGGTGAGCAGTTCTTC. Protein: CASSSIAGGPKGEQFF.

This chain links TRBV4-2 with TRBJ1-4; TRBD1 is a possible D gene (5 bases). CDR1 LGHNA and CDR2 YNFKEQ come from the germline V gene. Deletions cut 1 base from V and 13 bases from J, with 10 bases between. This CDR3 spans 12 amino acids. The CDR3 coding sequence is TGTGCCAGCAGCCAAGCGATGGGGGGACTGTTTTTT. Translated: CASSQAMGGLFF.

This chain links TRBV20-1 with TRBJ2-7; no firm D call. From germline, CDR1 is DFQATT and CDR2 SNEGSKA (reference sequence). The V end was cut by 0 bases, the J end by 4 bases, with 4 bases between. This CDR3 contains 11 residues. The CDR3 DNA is TGCAGTGCTAGAGAGCATTACGAGCAGTACTTC. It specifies CSAREHYEQYF.

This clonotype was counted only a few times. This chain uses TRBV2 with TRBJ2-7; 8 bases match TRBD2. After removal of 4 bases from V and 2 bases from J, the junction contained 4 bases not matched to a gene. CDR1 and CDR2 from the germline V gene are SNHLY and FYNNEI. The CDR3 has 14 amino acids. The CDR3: CASSGSGRAYEQYF. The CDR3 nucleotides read TGTGCCAGCAGTGGCAGCGGGAGAGCCTACGAGCAGTACTTC. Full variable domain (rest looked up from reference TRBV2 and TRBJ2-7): EPEVTQTPSHQVTQMGQEVILRCVPISNHLYFYWYRQILGQKVEFLVSFYNNEISEKSEIFDDQFSVERPDGSNFTLKIRSTKLEDSAMYFCASSGSGRAYEQYFGPGTRLTVT.

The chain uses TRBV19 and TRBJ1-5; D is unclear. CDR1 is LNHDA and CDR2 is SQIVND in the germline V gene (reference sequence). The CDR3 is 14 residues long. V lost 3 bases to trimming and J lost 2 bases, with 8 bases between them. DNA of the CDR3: TGTGCCAGTAGTATCCCTATTGGCAATCAGCCCCAGCATTTT. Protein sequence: CASSIPIGNQPQHF.

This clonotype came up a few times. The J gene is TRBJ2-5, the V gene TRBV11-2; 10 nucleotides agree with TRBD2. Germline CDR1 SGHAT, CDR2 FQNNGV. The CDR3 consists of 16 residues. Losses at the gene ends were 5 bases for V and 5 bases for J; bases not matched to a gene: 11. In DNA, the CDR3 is TGTGCCAGCAGCCGCCGAGGCCTAGCGGGAGAGGAGACCCAGTACTTC. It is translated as CASSRRGLAGEETQYF.

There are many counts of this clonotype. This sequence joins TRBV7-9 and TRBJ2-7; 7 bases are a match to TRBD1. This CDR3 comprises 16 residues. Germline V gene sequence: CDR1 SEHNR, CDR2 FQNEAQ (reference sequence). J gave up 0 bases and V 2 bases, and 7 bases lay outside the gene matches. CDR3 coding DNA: TGTGCCAGCAGCTTAAGAGGGGGCGAAGGCTCCTACGAGCAGTACTTC. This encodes CASSLRGGEGSYEQYF.

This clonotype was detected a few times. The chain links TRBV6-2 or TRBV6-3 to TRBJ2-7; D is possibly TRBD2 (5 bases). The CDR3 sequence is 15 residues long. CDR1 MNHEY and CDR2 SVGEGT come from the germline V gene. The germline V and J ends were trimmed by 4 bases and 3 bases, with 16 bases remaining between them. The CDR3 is CASSSQRGLDYEQYF. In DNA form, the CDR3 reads TGTGCCAGCAGTTCCCAGAGAGGACTCGACTACGAGCAGTACTTC.

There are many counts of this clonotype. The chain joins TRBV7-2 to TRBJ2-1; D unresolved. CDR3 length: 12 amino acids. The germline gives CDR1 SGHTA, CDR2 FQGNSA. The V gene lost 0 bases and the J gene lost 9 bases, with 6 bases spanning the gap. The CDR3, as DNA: TGTGCCAGCAGCTTAGCGGGCTCTGAGCAGTTCTTC. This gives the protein CASSLAGSEQFF.